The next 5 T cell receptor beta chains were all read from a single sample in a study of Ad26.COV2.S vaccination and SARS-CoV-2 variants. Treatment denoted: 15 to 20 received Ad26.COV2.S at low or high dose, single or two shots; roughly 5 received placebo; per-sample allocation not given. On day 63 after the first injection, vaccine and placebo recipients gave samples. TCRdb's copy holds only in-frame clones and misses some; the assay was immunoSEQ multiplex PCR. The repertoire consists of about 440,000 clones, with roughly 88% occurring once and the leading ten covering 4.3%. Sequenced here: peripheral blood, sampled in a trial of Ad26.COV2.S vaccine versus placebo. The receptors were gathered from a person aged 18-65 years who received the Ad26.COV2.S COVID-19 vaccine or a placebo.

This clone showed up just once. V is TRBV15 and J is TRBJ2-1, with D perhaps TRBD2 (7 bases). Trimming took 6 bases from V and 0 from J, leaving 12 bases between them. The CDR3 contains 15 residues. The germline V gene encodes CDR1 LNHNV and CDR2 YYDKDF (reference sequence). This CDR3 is CATSQGRGSYNEQFF. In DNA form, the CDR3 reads TGTGCCACCAGTCAGGGGAGGGGCTCCTACAATGAGCAGTTCTTC.

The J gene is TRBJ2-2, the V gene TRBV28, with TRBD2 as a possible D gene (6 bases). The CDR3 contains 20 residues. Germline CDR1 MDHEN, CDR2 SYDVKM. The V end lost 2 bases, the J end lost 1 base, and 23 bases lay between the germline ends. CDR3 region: CASSLPTRTDGGENTGELFF. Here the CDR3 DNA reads TGTGCCAGCAGTTTACCTACTCGTACTGACGGGGGAGAGAACACCGGGGAGCTGTTTTTT.

CDR3 amino acids: CASSQGGEIPTGELFF. In nucleotides, the CDR3 is TGCGCCAGCAGCCAAGGGGGAGAAATACCCACCGGGGAGCTGTTTTTT. The chain joins TRBV4-3 to TRBJ2-2; a weak D match, TRBD2 (5 bases). The CDR3 is made up of 16 amino acids. Germline CDR1 and CDR2: LGHNA and YSLEER. With 1 base removed from V and 4 bases from J, the gap between germline ends came to 13 bases.

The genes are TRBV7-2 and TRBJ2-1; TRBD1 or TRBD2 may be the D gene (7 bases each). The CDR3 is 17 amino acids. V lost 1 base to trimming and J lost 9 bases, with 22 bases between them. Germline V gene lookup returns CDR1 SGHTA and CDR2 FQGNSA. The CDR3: CASSLGGRGGFLGEQFF. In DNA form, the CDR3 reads TGTGCCAGCAGCTTAGGGGGCAGGGGGGGATTCTTGGGTGAGCAGTTCTTC.

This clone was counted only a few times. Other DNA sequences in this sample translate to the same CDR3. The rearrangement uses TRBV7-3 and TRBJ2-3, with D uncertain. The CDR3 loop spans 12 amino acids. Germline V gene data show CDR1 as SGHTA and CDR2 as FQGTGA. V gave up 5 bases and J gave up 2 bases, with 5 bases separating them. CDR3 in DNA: TGTGCCAGCAGCCCAAACACAGATACGCAGTATTTT. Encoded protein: CASSPNTDTQYF. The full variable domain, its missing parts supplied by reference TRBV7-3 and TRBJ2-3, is GAGVSQTPSNKVTEKGKYVELRCDPISGHTALYWYRQSLGQGPEFLIYFQGTGAADDSGLPNDRFFAVRPEGSVSTLKIQRTERGDSAVYLCASSPNTDTQYFGPGTRLTVL.